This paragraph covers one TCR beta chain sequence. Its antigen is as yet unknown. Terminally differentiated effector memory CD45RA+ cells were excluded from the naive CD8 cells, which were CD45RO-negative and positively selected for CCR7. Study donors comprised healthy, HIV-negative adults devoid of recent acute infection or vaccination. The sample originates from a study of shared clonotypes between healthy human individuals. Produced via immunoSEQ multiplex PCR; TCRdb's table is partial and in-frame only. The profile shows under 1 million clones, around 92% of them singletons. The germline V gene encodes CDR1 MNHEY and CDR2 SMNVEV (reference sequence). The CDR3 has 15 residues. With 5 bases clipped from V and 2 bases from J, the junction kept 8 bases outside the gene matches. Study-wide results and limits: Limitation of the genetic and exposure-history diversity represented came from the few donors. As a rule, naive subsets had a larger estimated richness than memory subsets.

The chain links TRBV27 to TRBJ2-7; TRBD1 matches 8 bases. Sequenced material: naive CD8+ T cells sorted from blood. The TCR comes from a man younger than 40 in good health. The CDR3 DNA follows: TGTGCCAGCAGTCCGACGACAGGGGCCACCTACGAGCAGTACTTC. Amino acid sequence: CASSPTTGATYEQYF.